What follows are 6 T cell receptor beta chains derived from one specimen sequenced in a study of lymphopenia after photon versus proton radiotherapy. Produced via immunoSEQ multiplex PCR; TCRdb's table is partial and in-frame only. The sample lists over 9,500 clones; about 87% were seen once. The input for sequencing was peripheral blood, taken from a patient treated with photon-based radiotherapy. The receptors shown here come from a man aged 55-75 years with pancreatic cancer.

The CDR3 protein is CASSAGTVAGGPRSYGGELFF. The CDR3 DNA follows: TGTGCCAGCAGCGCCGGAACCGTCGCGGGGGGGCCCAGGAGTTACGGCGGGGAGCTGTTTTTT. The genes are TRBV9 and TRBJ2-2, with 9 nucleotides matching TRBD2. The CDR3 is 21 amino acids. Germline V gene lookup returns CDR1 SGDLS and CDR2 YYNGEE. Trimming took 3 bases from V and 7 from J; bases not matched to a gene: 25. The whole variable domain, remainder taken from reference TRBV9 and TRBJ2-2, is DSGVTQTPKHLITATGQRVTLRCSPRSGDLSVYWYQQSLDQGLQFLIQYYNGEERAKGNILERFSAQQFPDLHSELNLSSLELGDSALYFCASSAGTVAGGPRSYGGELFFGEGSRLTVL.

The chain combines TRBV14 with TRBJ1-6; D not certain. CDR3 length: 13 residues. Germline CDR1 reads SGHDN; CDR2 reads FVKESK. Trimming took off 5 bases at V and 8 bases at J, with 10 bases between the two ends. The CDR3 here is CASSENLDSPLHF. The CDR3 DNA sequence: TGTGCCAGCAGCGAAAACCTGGATTCACCCCTCCACTTT.

The chain joins TRBV2 to TRBJ1-5; 9 nucleotides align to TRBD1. Germline loops: CDR1 SNHLY, CDR2 FYNNEI. The CDR3 contains 15 residues. J lost 6 bases, V lost 6 bases, and 9 bases had no gene match. CDR3 bases: TGTGCCAGCAGCGGGACAGGGTTAGTGGTTCAGCCCCAGCATTTT. It is translated as CASSGTGLVVQPQHF. Full variable domain (outside the CDR3, taken from reference TRBV2 and TRBJ1-5): EPEVTQTPSHQVTQMGQEVILRCVPISNHLYFYWYRQILGQKVEFLVSFYNNEISEKSEIFDDQFSVERPDGSNFTLKIRSTKLEDSAMYFCASSGTGLVVQPQHFGDGTRLSIL.

V and J are TRBV5-1 and TRBJ2-7, with 7 bases matching TRBD1. Per germline, CDR1 SGHRS and CDR2 YFSETQ. The junction had 12 bases not matched to a gene; V was cut back by 8 bases and J by 1 base. The CDR3 extends over 15 amino acids. The chain's CDR3 is CASLHGTATSYEQYF. The CDR3 bases are TGCGCCAGTCTACACGGGACAGCGACTTCCTACGAGCAGTACTTC.

V and J are TRBV19 and TRBJ1-3, with D possibly matching TRBD1 (6 bases). Trimming removed 4 bases from V and 0 bases from J, with 10 bases in between. Germline lookup yields CDR1 LNHDA and CDR2 SQIVND (reference sequence). The CDR3 extends over 15 amino acids. The CDR3 protein is CASSRPDSSGNTIYF. The DNA for the CDR3 is TGTGCCAGTAGTAGACCGGACAGCTCTGGAAACACCATATATTTT.

The chain employs TRBV2 and TRBJ2-1, with a tentative D call TRBD2 (6 bases). The germline gives CDR1 SNHLY, CDR2 FYNNEI. Trimming took off 7 bases at V and 7 bases at J, with 11 bases between the two ends. The CDR3 has 12 residues. The CDR3 DNA reads TGTGCCAGCACGGAGGGTTGGAATGAGCAGTTCTTC. This encodes CASTEGWNEQFF.